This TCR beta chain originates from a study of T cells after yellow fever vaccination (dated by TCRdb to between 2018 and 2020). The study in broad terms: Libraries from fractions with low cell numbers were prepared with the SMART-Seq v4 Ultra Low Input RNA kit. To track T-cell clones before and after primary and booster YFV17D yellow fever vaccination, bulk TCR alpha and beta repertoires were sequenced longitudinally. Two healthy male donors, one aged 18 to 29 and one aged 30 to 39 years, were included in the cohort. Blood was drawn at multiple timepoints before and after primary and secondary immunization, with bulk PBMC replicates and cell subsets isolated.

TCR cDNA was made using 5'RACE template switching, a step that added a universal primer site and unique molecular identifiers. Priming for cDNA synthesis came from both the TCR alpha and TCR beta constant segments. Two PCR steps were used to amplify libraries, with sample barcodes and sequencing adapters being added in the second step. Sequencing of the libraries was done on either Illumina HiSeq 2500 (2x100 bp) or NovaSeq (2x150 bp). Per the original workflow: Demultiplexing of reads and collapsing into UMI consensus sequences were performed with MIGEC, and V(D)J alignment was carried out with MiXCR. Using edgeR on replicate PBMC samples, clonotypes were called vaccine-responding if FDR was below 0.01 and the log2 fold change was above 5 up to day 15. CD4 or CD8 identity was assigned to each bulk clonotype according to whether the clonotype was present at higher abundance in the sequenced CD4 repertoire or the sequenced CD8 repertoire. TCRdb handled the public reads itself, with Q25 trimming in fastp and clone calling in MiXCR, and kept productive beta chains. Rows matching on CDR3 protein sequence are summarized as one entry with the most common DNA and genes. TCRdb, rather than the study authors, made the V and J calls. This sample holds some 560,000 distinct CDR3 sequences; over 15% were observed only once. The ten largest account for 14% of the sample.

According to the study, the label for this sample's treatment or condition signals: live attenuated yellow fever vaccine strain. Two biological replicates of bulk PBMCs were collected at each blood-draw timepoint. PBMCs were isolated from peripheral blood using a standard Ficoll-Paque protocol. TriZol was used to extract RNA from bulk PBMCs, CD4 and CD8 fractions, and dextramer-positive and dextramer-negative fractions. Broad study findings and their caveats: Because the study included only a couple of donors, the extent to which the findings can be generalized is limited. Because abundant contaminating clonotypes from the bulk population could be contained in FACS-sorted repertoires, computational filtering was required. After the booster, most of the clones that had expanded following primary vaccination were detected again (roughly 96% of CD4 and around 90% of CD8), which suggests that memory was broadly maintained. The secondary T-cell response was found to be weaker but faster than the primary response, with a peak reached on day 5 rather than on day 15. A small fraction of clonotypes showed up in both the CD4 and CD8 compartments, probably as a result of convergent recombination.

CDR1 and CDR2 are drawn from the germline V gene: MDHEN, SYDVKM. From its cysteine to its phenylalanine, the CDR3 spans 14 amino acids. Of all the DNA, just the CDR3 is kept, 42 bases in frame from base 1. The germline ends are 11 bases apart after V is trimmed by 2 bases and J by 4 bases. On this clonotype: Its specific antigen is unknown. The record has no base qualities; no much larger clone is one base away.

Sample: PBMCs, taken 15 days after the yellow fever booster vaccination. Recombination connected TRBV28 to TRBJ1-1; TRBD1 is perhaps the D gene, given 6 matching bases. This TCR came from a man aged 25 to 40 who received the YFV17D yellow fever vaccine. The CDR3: CASSLGGAGTEAFF. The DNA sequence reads TGTGCCAGCAGTTTAGGGGGCGCGGGCACTGAAGCTTTCTTT. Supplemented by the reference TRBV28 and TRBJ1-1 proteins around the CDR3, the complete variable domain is DVKVTQSSRYLVKRTGEKVFLECVQDMDHENMFWYRQDPGLGLRLIYFSYDVKMKEKGDIPEGYSVSREKKERFSLILESASTNQTSMYLCASSLGGAGTEAFFGQGTRLTVV.